The rows below give T cell receptor beta chains drawn from one sample of a study of a mutant IDH1 vaccine in newly diagnosed glioma. Profiled with immunoSEQ multiplex PCR; TCRdb holds only in-frame clones, not every one. This sample has roughly 38,000 clones; 75% to 90% occur once, and the top ten carry approximately 1.6%. For these receptors, no antigen is known. Sequenced here: PBMCs, sampled from a glioma patient whose treatment included an IDH1 peptide vaccine. The origin of the receptors is a man between 40 and 49 years old with glioma. CDR3s include the opening cysteine and the closing phenylalanine or tryptophan. D genes are given only for firm matches. The size of a clone is reported for some rows only, either as once, few or many, or as a class for expanded clones.

d_call | clone_size | j_call | v_call | cdr3_aa | cdr3_nt
NA | NA | TRBJ1-3 | TRBV2 | CASSEAQVSGNTIYF | TGTGCCAGCAGTGAAGCACAGGTATCTGGAAACACCATATATTTT
TRBD1 | NA | TRBJ2-7 | TRBV7-2 | CASSSTGVWQYF | TGTGCCAGCAGCTCAACAGGGGTGTGGCAGTACTTC
NA | once | TRBJ2-1 | TRBV5-1 | CASSLVAGSSYNEQFF | TGCGCCAGCAGCTTGGTGGCGGGAAGCTCCTACAATGAGCAGTTCTTC
NA | NA | TRBJ2-1 | TRBV6-5 | CASSSITDSRNEQFF | TGTGCCAGCAGTTCCATTACCGACAGCCGAAATGAGCAGTTCTTC
TRBD1 | NA | TRBJ2-2 | TRBV5-1 | CASSFPGQVYTGELFF | TGCGCCAGCAGCTTCCCGGGACAGGTTTACACCGGGGAGCTGTTTTTT
NA | NA | TRBJ2-7 | TRBV6-6 | CASSYALVEQYF | TGTGCCAGCAGTTACGCTCTGGTCGAGCAGTACTTC
NA | once | TRBJ1-6 | TRBV4-2 | CASSHLRRSPYNSPLHF | TGTGCCAGCAGCCACCTCAGGCGATCGCCCTATAATTCACCCCTCCACTTT
NA | NA | TRBJ1-1 | TRBV6-1 | CASSGPGTYEAFF | TGTGCCAGCAGTGGACCTGGGACGTATGAAGCTTTCTTT
TRBD1 | NA | TRBJ2-7 | TRBV28 | CASSDRVRVYEQYF | TGTGCCAGCAGCGACAGGGTGCGGGTCTACGAGCAGTACTTC
NA | NA | TRBJ2-3 | TRBV19 | CATRSKSSTDTQYF | TGTGCCACCCGTTCAAAGTCTAGCACAGATACGCAGTATTTT
NA | once | TRBJ1-1 | TRBV28 | CASNRAVGNTEAFF | TGTGCCAGCAATCGAGCTGTGGGGAACACTGAAGCTTTCTTT
NA | NA | TRBJ2-1 | TRBV5-3 | CARSPPPKTGYNEQFF | TGTGCCAGAAGCCCTCCCCCCAAGACGGGCTACAATGAGCAGTTCTTC
TRBD2 | NA | TRBJ2-2 | TRBV5-1 | CASSLELAGDTGELFF | TGCGCCAGCAGCTTGGAACTAGCGGGGGACACCGGGGAGCTGTTTTTT
NA | NA | TRBJ2-7 | TRBV9 | CASSVDLGNYEQYF | TGTGCCAGCAGCGTAGACTTAGGGAACTACGAGCAGTACTTC
NA | few | TRBJ2-7 | TRBV27 | CASSFPLYEQYF | TGTGCCAGCAGTTTTCCCCTATACGAGCAGTACTTC
NA | NA | TRBJ2-7 | TRBV10-3 | CAISGTGTDEQYF | TGTGCCATCAGTGGAACAGGGACGGACGAGCAGTACTTC
TRBD1 | NA | TRBJ2-2 | TRBV10-3 | CAISETGDQLFF | TGTGCCATCAGTGAGACAGGGGACCAGCTGTTTTTT
NA | NA | TRBJ2-1 | TRBV20-1 | CSPSPDNEQFF | TGCAGTCCTAGCCCTGATAATGAGCAGTTCTTC
TRBD1 | few | TRBJ1-5 | TRBV4-1 | CASAQDRDQPQHF | TGCGCCAGCGCGCAAGACAGGGATCAGCCCCAGCATTTT
NA | NA | TRBJ1-1 | TRBV14 | CASSQELGRGNTEAFF | TGTGCCAGCAGCCAAGAGCTGGGAAGGGGGAACACTGAAGCTTTCTTT
NA | NA | TRBJ1-2 | TRBV19 | CASSIGQAYGYTF | TGTGCCAGTAGTATAGGCCAGGCCTATGGCTACACCTTC
NA | NA | TRBJ2-6 | TRBV7-3 | CAPVRRDHSGANVLTF | TGTGCCCCCGTCCGGAGGGACCACTCTGGGGCCAACGTCCTGACTTTC
NA | once | TRBJ1-5 | TRBV6-5 | CASSYDPINQPQHF | TGTGCCAGCAGTTACGACCCCATCAATCAGCCCCAGCATTTT
NA | few | TRBJ1-4 | TRBV25-1 | CASSVREKLFF | TGTGCCAGCAGTGTACGAGAAAAACTGTTTTTT
TRBD2 | NA | TRBJ2-7 | TRBV7-2 | CASSFASGRGEQYF | TGTGCCAGCAGCTTCGCTAGCGGGAGGGGGGAGCAGTACTTC
NA | once | TRBJ2-1 | TRBV14 | CASSLRRGNEQFF | TGTGCCAGCAGCCTCCGGAGGGGAAATGAGCAGTTCTTC
NA | NA | TRBJ2-2 | TRBV7-9 | CASSPPAAVNTGELFF | TGTGCCAGCAGCCCGCCGGCAGCAGTGAACACCGGGGAGCTGTTTTTT
TRBD1 | NA | TRBJ2-7 | TRBV5-6 | CASSLVGGDEQYF | TGTGCCAGCAGCTTGGTAGGGGGCGACGAGCAGTACTTC
NA | NA | TRBJ2-7 | TRBV11-2 | CASSFSDSVVSSYEQYF | TGTGCCAGCAGCTTTTCGGACAGCGTCGTTTCTTCCTACGAGCAGTACTTC
NA | once | TRBJ2-1 | TRBV6-1 | CASRSRGADNEQFF | TGTGCCAGCAGGAGCCGGGGGGCGGACAATGAGCAGTTCTTC
NA | NA | TRBJ2-7 | TRBV29-1 | CSASGGGGGQYF | TGCAGCGCCTCGGGAGGAGGGGGAGGGCAGTACTTC
NA | NA | TRBJ2-5 | TRBV2 | CASSEGPAGETQYF | TGTGCCAGCAGTGAAGGGCCCGCGGGTGAGACCCAGTACTTC
NA | once | TRBJ1-4 | TRBV6-1 | CASSEEGVAGQVKLFF | TGTGCCAGCAGTGAAGAGGGGGTAGCGGGGCAGGTAAAACTGTTTTTT
TRBD1 | NA | TRBJ1-2 | TRBV28 | CASSSTGIYDYGYTF | TGTGCCAGCAGTTCGACAGGGATATACGACTATGGCTACACCTTC
NA | NA | TRBJ1-1 | TRBV4-2 | CASSKGIYTEAFF | TGTGCCAGCAGCAAAGGCATTTACACTGAAGCTTTCTTT
TRBD1 | NA | TRBJ2-3 | TRBV29-1 | CSVGQGALADTQYF | TGCAGCGTTGGACAGGGGGCTTTGGCAGATACGCAGTATTTT
TRBD1 | once | TRBJ1-2 | TRBV4-1 | CASSQESRGTGGSYGYTF | TGCGCCAGCAGCCAAGAATCGAGAGGAACAGGGGGTAGCTATGGCTACACCTTC
TRBD1 | NA | TRBJ1-1 | TRBV6-6 | CASTPTGTYEAFF | TGTGCCAGCACTCCGACAGGGACCTATGAAGCTTTCTTT
NA | once | TRBJ1-2 | TRBV5-1 | CASKVGAIDYGYTF | TGCGCCAGCAAGGTGGGGGCGATCGACTATGGCTACACCTTC
NA | few | TRBJ2-7 | TRBV7-2 | CASSSYSTAALAQYF | TGTGCCAGCAGCTCATATTCGACGGCTGCTTTAGCGCAGTACTTC
NA | NA | TRBJ1-1 | TRBV11-2 | CASSFNSPLNTEAFF | TGTGCCAGCAGCTTTAACTCCCCCTTGAACACTGAAGCTTTCTTT
NA | few | TRBJ1-2 | TRBV6-5 | CASSPNNLGGYTF | TGTGCCAGCAGCCCGAACAACTTGGGAGGCTACACCTTC
NA | NA | TRBJ1-2 | TRBV28 | CASYRLTYGYTF | TGTGCCAGCTACCGACTGACCTATGGCTACACCTTC
NA | once | TRBJ2-5 | TRBV15 | CAISGPKGEETQYF | TGTGCCATTTCCGGGCCCAAGGGAGAAGAGACCCAGTACTTC
NA | NA | TRBJ2-7 | TRBV5-5 | CASSLADIPYEQYF | TGTGCCAGCAGCTTGGCGGATATCCCCTACGAGCAGTACTTC
NA | NA | TRBJ1-1 | TRBV9 | CASSVQYNTEAFF | TGTGCCAGCAGCGTCCAGTATAACACTGAAGCTTTCTTT
NA | NA | TRBJ2-2 | TRBV19 | CASSIYSGNTGELFF | TGTGCCAGTAGTATTTACTCAGGGAACACCGGGGAGCTGTTTTTT
NA | NA | TRBJ1-3 | TRBV29-1 | CSARSGSGNTIYF | TGCAGCGCCCGATCAGGGTCTGGAAACACCATATATTTT
TRBD1 | NA | TRBJ2-7 | TRBV7-2 | CASSLGTGASYEQYF | TGTGCCAGCAGCTTAGGGACAGGGGCTTCCTACGAGCAGTACTTC
NA | NA | TRBJ2-4 | TRBV28 | CASTPSVKGAKNIQYF | TGTGCCAGCACCCCGTCGGTTAAAGGGGCCAAAAACATTCAGTACTTC
TRBD1 | NA | TRBJ1-2 | TRBV27 | CASSVDRGYGYTF | TGTGCCAGCAGTGTGGACAGGGGATATGGCTACACCTTC
TRBD1 | NA | TRBJ1-5 | TRBV28 | CASSSDRVNQPQHF | TGTGCCAGCAGTTCCGACAGGGTCAATCAGCCCCAGCATTTT
NA | NA | TRBJ1-2 | TRBV27 | CASSPDTRINYGYTF | TGTGCCAGCAGCCCCGACACGAGAATTAACTATGGCTACACCTTC
TRBD2 | NA | TRBJ2-7 | TRBV27 | CASSLGLAGVSEQYF | TGTGCCAGCAGCCTAGGGCTAGCGGGAGTCTCTGAGCAGTACTTC
NA | NA | TRBJ2-1 | TRBV7-2 | CASSLRRIYNEQFF | TGTGCCAGCAGCTTACGGCGGATCTACAATGAGCAGTTCTTC